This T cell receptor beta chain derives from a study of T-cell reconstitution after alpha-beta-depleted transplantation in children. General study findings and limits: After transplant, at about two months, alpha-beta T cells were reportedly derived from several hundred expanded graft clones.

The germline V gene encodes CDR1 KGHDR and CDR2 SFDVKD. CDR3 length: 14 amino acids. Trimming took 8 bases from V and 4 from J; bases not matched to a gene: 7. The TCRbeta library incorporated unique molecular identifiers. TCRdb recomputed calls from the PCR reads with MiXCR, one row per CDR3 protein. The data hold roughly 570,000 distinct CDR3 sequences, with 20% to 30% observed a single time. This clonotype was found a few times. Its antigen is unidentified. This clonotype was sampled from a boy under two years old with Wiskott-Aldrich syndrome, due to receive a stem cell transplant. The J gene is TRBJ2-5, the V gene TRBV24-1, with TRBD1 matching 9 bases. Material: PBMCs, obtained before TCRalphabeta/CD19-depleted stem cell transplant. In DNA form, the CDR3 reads TGTGCCACCATGCTAGGGACAGGGCGAGAGACCCAGTACTTC. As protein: CATMLGTGRETQYF.